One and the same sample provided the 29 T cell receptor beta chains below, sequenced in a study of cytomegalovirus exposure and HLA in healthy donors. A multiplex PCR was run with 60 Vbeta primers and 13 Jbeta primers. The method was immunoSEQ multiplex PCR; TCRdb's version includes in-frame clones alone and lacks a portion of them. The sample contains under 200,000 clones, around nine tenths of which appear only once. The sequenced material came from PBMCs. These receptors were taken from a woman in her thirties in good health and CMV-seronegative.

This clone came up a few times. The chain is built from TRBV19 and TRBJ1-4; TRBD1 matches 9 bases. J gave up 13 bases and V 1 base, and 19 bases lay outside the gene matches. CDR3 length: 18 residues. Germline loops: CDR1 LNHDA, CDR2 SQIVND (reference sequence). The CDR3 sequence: CASSIAPGQGSLWSRLFF. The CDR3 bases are TGTGCCAGTAGTATAGCTCCGGGACAGGGAAGCTTGTGGAGCAGACTGTTTTTT.

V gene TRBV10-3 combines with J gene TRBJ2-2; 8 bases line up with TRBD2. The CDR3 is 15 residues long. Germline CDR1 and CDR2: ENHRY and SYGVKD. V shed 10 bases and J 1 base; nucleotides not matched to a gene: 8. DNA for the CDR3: TGTGCCACCCAGCCGGGACTAGAGAACACCGGGGAGCTGTTTTTT. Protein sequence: CATQPGLENTGELFF.

CDR3 nucleotides: TGTGCCAGCAGGCTTGACTATGTTGGGCAGTACTTC. Amino acid sequence: CASRLDYVGQYF. The rearrangement uses TRBV6-1 and TRBJ2-7, with D tentatively TRBD2 (5 bases). V gave up 6 bases and J gave up 9 bases, with 15 bases separating them. CDR1 and CDR2 from the germline V gene are MNHNS and SASEGT. There are 12 residues in the CDR3.

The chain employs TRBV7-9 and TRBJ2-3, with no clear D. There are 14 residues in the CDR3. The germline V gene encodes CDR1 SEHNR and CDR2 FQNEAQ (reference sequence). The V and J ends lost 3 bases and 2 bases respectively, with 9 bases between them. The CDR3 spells CASSLSVYTDTQYF. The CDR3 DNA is TGTGCCAGCAGCTTGTCGGTTTACACAGATACGCAGTATTTT.

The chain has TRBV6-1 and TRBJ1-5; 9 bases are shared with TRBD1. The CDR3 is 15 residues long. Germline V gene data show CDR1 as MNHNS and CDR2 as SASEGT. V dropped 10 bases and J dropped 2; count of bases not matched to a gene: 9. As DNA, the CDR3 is TGTGCCACGATTTGGGGACAGGGTGGCAATCAGCCCCAGCATTTT. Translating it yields CATIWGQGGNQPQHF.

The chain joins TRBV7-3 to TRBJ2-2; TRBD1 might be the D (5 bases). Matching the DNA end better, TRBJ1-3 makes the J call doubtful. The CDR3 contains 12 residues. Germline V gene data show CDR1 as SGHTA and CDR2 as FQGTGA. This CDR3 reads CASSGGGGTIYF. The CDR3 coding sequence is TGTGCCAGCAGCGGGGGTGGGGGCACCATATATTTT.

This CDR3 is CASSTTGGSADTQYF. DNA of the CDR3: TGCGCCAGCAGCACCACAGGGGGCAGCGCAGATACGCAGTATTTT. This rearrangement joins TRBV5-1 to TRBJ2-3, with 9 bases fitting TRBD1. Germline lookup yields CDR1 SGHRS and CDR2 YFSETQ. Trimming at V came to 4 bases and at J to 4 bases, leaving 7 bases not matched to a gene. The CDR3 loop spans 15 amino acids.

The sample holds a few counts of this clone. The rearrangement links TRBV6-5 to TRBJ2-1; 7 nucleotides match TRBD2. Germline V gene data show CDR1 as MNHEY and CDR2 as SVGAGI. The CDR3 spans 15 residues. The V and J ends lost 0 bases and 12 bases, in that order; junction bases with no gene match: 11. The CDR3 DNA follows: TGTGCCAGCAGTTACTCGACGGCGGGGGAGTCGAGGCAGTTCTTC. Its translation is CASSYSTAGESRQFF.

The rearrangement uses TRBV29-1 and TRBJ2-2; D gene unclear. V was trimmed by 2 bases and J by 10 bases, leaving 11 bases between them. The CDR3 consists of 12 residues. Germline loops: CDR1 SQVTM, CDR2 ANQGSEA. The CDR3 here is CSVEISSPELFF. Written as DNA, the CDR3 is TGCAGCGTTGAAATCTCCTCCCCGGAGCTGTTTTTT.

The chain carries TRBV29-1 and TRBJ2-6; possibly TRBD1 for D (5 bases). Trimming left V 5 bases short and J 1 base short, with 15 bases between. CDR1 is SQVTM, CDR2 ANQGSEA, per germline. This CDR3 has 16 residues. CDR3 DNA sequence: TGCAGCGTTCCTCCCCAGGGTTGGTCTGGGGCCAACGTCCTGACTTTC. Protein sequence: CSVPPQGWSGANVLTF.

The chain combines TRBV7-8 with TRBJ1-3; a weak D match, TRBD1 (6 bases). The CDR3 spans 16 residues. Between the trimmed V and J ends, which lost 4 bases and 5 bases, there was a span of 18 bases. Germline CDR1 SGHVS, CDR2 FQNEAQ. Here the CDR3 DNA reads TGTGCCAGCAGCTCGCTAACAGGGATAGAAAGAAACACCATATATTTT. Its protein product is CASSSLTGIERNTIYF.

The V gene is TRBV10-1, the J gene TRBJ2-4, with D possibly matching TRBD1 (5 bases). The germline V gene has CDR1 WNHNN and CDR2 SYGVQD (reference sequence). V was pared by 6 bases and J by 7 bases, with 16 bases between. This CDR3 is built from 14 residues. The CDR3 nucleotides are TGCGCCAGCAGCCCCGCAGGGCCAGGGAACATTCAGTACTTC. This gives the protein CASSPAGPGNIQYF.

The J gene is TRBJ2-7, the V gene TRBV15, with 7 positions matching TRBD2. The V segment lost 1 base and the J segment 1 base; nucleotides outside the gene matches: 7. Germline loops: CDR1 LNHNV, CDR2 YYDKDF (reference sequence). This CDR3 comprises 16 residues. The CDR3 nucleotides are TGTGCCACCAGCAGAGGCGGGACTACCCTTTCCTACGAGCAGTACTTC. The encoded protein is CATSRGGTTLSYEQYF.

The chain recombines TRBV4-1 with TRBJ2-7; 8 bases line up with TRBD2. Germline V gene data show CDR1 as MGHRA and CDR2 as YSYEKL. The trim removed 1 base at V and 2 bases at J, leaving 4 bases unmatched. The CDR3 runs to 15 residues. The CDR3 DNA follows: TGCGCCAGCAGCCAAGGACTAGCGACTACCTACGAGCAGTACTTC. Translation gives CASSQGLATTYEQYF.

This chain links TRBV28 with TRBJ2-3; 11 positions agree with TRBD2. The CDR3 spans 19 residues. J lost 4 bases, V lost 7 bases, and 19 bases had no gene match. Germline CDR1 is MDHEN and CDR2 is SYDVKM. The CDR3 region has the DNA TGTGCCAGCACCTCCCCCCGGACTAGCGGGCTAGGGGTAGCAGATACGCAGTATTTT. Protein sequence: CASTSPRTSGLGVADTQYF.

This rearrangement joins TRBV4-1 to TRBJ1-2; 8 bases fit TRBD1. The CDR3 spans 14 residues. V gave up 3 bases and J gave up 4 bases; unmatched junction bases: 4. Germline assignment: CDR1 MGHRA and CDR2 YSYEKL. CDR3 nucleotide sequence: TGCGCCAGCAGCCAGGGGACAGGCTCCTATGGCTACACCTTC. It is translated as CASSQGTGSYGYTF.

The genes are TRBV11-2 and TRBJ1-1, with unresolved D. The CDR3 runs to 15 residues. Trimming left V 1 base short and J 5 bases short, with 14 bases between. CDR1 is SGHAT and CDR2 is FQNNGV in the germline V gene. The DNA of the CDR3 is TGTGCCAGCAGCTTAGTACGCCAGAAGATAACTGAAGCTTTCTTT. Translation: CASSLVRQKITEAFF.

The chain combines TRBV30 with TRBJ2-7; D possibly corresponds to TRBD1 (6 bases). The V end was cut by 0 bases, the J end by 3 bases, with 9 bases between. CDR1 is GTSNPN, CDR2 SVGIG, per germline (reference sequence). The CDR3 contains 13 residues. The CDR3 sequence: CAWSVGRGYEQYF. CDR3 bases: TGTGCCTGGAGTGTAGGCAGGGGCTACGAGCAGTACTTC.

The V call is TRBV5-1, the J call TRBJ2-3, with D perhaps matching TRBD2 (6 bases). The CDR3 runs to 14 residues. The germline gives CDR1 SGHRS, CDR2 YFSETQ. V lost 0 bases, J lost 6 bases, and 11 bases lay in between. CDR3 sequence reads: CASSLVGTPDTQYF. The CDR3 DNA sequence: TGCGCCAGCAGCTTGGTAGGGACTCCGGATACGCAGTATTTT. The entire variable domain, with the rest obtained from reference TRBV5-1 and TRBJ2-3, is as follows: KAGVTQTPRYLIKTRGQQVTLSCSPISGHRSVSWYQQTPGQGLQFLFEYFSETQRNKGNFPGRFSGRQFSNSRSEMNVSTLELGDSALYLCASSLVGTPDTQYFGPGTRLTVL.

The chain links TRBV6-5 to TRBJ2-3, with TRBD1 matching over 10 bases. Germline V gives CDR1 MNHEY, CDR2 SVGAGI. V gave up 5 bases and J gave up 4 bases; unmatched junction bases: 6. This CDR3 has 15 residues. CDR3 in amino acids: CASSPRQGAADTQYF. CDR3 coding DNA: TGTGCCAGCAGTCCAAGACAGGGGGCTGCAGATACGCAGTATTTT.

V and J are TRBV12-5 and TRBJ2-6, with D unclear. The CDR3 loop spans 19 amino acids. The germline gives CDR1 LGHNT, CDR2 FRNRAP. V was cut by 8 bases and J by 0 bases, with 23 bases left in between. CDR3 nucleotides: TGTGCTAGTTCCCACCTCGGAGCCCTAATAATCTCTGGGGCCAACGTCCTGACTTTC. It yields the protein CASSHLGALIISGANVLTF.

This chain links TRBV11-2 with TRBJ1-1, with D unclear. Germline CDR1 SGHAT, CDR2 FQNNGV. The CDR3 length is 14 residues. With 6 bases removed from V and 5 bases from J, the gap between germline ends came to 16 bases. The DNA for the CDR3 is TGTGCCAGCAGTGGGGTCAAGAGGGAGACTGAAGCTTTCTTT. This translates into CASSGVKRETEAFF.

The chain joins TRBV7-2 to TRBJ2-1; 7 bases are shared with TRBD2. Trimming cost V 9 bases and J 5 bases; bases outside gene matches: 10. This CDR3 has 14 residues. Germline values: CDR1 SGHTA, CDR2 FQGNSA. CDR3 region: CASLLGGRNNEQFF. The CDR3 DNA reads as TGTGCCAGTCTATTGGGGGGGAGGAACAATGAGCAGTTCTTC.

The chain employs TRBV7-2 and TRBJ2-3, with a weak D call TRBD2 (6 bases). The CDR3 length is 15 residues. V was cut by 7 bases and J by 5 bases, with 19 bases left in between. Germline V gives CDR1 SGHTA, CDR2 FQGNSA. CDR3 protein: CASTFTSLGRDTQYF. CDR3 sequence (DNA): TGTGCCAGCACCTTTACTAGCTTAGGGAGAGATACGCAGTATTTT. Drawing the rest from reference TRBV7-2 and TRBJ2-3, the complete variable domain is GAGVSQSPSNKVTEKGKDVELRCDPISGHTALYWYRQSLGQGLEFLIYFQGNSAPDKSGLPSDRFSAERTGGSVSTLTIQRTQQEDSAVYLCASTFTSLGRDTQYFGPGTRLTVL.

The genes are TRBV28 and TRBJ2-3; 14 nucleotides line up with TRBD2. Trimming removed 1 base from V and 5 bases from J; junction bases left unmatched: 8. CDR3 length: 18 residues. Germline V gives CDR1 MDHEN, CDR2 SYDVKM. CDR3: CASSLLGGLAGAGDTQYF. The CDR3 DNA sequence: TGTGCCAGCAGTTTATTGGGGGGACTAGCGGGAGCGGGAGATACGCAGTATTTT.

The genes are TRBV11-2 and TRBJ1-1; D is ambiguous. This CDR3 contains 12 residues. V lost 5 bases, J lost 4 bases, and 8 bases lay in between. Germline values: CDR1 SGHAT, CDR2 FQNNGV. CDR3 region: CASSPRGTEAFF. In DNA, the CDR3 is TGTGCCAGCAGCCCTCGGGGCACTGAAGCTTTCTTT.

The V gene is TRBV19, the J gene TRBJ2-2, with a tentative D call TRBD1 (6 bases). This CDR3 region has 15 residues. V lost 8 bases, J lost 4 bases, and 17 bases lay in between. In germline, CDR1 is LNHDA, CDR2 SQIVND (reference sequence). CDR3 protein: CASWGRGTGTGELFF. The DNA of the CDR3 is TGTGCCAGTTGGGGCAGGGGCACCGGCACCGGGGAGCTGTTTTTT.

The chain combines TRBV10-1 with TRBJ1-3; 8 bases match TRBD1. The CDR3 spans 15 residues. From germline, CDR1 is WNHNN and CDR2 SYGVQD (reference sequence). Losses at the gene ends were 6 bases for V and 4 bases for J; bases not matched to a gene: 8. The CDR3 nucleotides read TGCGCCAGCAGCGCCGGGACAGGCTTCGGAAACACCATATATTTT. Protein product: CASSAGTGFGNTIYF.

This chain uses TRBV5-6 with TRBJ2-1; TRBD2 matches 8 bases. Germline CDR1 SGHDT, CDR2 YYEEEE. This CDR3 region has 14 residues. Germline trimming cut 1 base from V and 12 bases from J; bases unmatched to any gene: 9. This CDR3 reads CASSLRTSGGRQFF. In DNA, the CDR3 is TGTGCCAGCAGCTTGAGGACAAGCGGGGGACGGCAGTTCTTC.